One T cell receptor (beta chain) is described in this entry. Its antigen is not known. This entry is derived from a study of CD8+ T cells in alopecia areata. Study-wide points: Normal scalp had lower clonality than lesional scalp, with alopecia totalis/universalis lesions showing this most strongly. There were also resident alphabeta T cells of normal skin sequenced in scalp samples.

The investigators collected lesional scalp punch biopsies and peripheral blood from alopecia areata patients. The CDR3 has 15 residues. V was trimmed by 1 base and J by 11 bases, leaving 21 bases between them. cDNA reverse transcribed from extracted RNA served as the sequencing template. Assay: immunoSEQ multiplex PCR; the TCRdb copy retains only in-frame clones and omits some. The table shows under 250,000 clones, with more than 45% occurring only once. The J gene is TRBJ1-1, the V gene TRBV5-7; D perhaps matches TRBD1 (6 bases). TRBV5-7 is marked as an open reading frame, function uncertain. This specimen was CD4+ T cells sorted from blood, taken at week 0. The source of this sequence is a human donor with alopecia areata. The CDR3 loop reads CASSLLAVQGRNAFF. The CDR3 DNA reads as TGTGCCAGCAGCTTGTTAGCGGTCCAGGGGAGGAATGCTTTCTTT.